The 16 T cell receptor beta chains presented below share a single source sample, sequenced in a study of T cell responses to AZD1222 COVID-19 vaccine (dated by TCRdb to the early 2020s). The sample's time point label, in plain terms: baseline before first vaccination. Libraries were made using the immunoSEQ multiplex PCR assay. As stored in TCRdb, this immuneACCESS dataset retains in-frame rearrangements with V and J assigned. A fraction of the clones does not appear; measured against another copy, unresolved V genes explain less than half of the discrepancy, and the remainder lacks a known reason. Across this sample there are 160,000 or so clones, with 85% to 90% seen only once. The ten largest make up 1.5% to 2% of the sample. The sample was peripheral blood, taken on day 0 of AZD1222 vaccination. These receptors came from an adult in good health.

The chain links TRBV7-2 to TRBJ1-5; D not certain. Trimming shortened V by 5 bases and J by 0 bases, and 14 bases separated the two germline ends. The CDR3 totals 16 residues. Germline V gives CDR1 SGHTA, CDR2 FQGNSA. CDR3 in amino acids: CASSPSGQHSNQPQHF. In DNA form, the CDR3 reads TGTGCCAGCAGCCCGTCCGGTCAACATAGCAATCAGCCCCAGCATTTT.

The rearrangement joins TRBV5-1 to TRBJ2-1, with a possible D match to TRBD2 (5 bases). The CDR3 is 15 amino acids. Germline V gene data show CDR1 as SGHRS and CDR2 as YFSETQ. Trimming pared 1 base from V and 0 bases from J, leaving 8 bases between. The CDR3 loop is CASSLRESSYNEQFF. The CDR3 DNA follows: TGCGCCAGCAGCTTGAGGGAGAGCTCCTACAATGAGCAGTTCTTC.

The V call is TRBV6-1, the J call TRBJ2-3; maybe TRBD1 (6 bases). The V end lost 1 base, the J end lost 8 bases, and 16 bases lay between the germline ends. Per the germline V gene, CDR1 is MNHNS and CDR2 is SASEGT. The CDR3 has 15 amino acids. CDR3 nucleotides: TGTGCCAGCAGTGAAGGGGGACACATCCCCTCTACGCAGTATTTT. This sequence encodes CASSEGGHIPSTQYF.

The CDR3 here is CASSFPSGSTDTQYF. The CDR3, as DNA: TGTGCCAGCAGCTTTCCTAGCGGGTCCACAGATACGCAGTATTTT. The chain uses TRBV5-6 and TRBJ2-3, with TRBD2 identical over 8 bases. V shed 2 bases, J shed 2 bases, and the junction held 4 bases outside the gene matches. The CDR3 extends over 15 amino acids. Germline CDR1 and CDR2: SGHDT and YYEEEE.

This chain links TRBV28 with TRBJ1-2; D uncertain. The germline CDR1 and CDR2 sequences are MDHEN and SYDVKM. The CDR3 sequence is 14 residues long. Trimming stripped 2 bases from V and 8 bases from J, with 15 bases between. As DNA, the CDR3 is TGTGCCAGCAGTTTAAATGGAGGGTGGGAGGGCTACACCTTC. It codes for CASSLNGGWEGYTF.

This chain uses TRBV5-1 with TRBJ1-3, with unresolved D. The V gene lost 0 bases and the J gene lost 0 bases, with 13 bases spanning the gap. CDR1 and CDR2 (germline): SGHRS, YFSETQ. The CDR3 sequence is 17 residues long. DNA for the CDR3: TGCGCCAGCAGCTTGGTAGGAGCGGGGAGCTCTGGAAACACCATATATTTT. Its translation: CASSLVGAGSSGNTIYF.

The gene calls are TRBV29-1 and TRBJ1-2, with D possibly TRBD1 on 5 matching bases. Trimming removed 0 bases from V and 3 bases from J, with 11 bases in between. CDR1 SQVTM and CDR2 ANQGSEA come from the germline V gene. The CDR3 runs to 14 residues. CDR3 sequence reads: CSVEERGRDYGYTF. The CDR3 DNA follows: TGCAGCGTTGAAGAACGGGGCAGGGACTATGGCTACACCTTC.

The chain has TRBV9 and TRBJ2-2; 12 positions match TRBD1. CDR3 length: 15 amino acids. The V and J ends lost 4 bases and 4 bases, in that order; junction bases with no gene match: 2. Germline CDR1 reads SGDLS; CDR2 reads YYNGEE. The CDR3 is CASSSGQGATGELFF. In DNA form, the CDR3 reads TGTGCCAGCAGCTCGGGACAGGGGGCCACCGGGGAGCTGTTTTTT.

The genes are TRBV6-6 and TRBJ2-3, with 11 bases matching TRBD2. The CDR3 is 15 amino acids. Germline loops: CDR1 MNHNY, CDR2 SVGAGI (reference sequence). Trimming removed 7 bases from V and 2 bases from J; junction bases left unmatched: 5. The CDR3 here is CASTVAGGNTDTQYF. In DNA form, the CDR3 reads TGTGCCAGCACCGTAGCGGGGGGGAACACAGATACGCAGTATTTT.

This chain connects TRBV25-1 to TRBJ2-7, with D possibly being TRBD1 (6 bases). The CDR3 is made up of 13 amino acids. Germline assignment: CDR1 MGHDK and CDR2 SYGVNS. V lost 8 bases and J lost 0, with 11 bases in between. For the CDR3, the DNA is TGTGCCAGCTCCCGGACAGTCTCCTACGAGCAGTACTTC. Residues: CASSRTVSYEQYF.

This chain uses TRBV30 with TRBJ2-3; D might be TRBD1 (5 bases). Trimming shortened V by 0 bases and J by 2 bases, and 15 bases separated the two germline ends. The CDR3 sequence is 16 residues long. Per germline, CDR1 GTSNPN and CDR2 SVGIG (reference sequence). The CDR3 region has the DNA TGTGCCTGGAGTGTACGCCCTCAGGGTTACACAGATACGCAGTATTTT. Amino acid sequence: CAWSVRPQGYTDTQYF.

The chain carries TRBV5-4 and TRBJ1-6; 10 bases align to TRBD1. This CDR3 spans 16 amino acids. V lost 3 bases, J lost 9 bases, and 9 bases stayed unmatched. Germline V CDR1 and CDR2: SGHNT, YYREEE (reference sequence). The CDR3: CASSSGRDRGSSPLHF. The DNA of the CDR3 is TGTGCCAGCAGCTCGGGTAGGGACAGGGGAAGTTCACCCCTCCACTTT.

This chain uses TRBV3-1 (or the pseudogene TRBV3-2) with TRBJ1-1; D unclear. This CDR3 has 12 residues. V was shortened by 3 bases and J by 7 bases, with 9 bases between the two germline ends. Germline CDR1 LGHDT, CDR2 YNNKEL (reference sequence). CDR3 coding DNA: TGTGCCAGCAGCCAGCGAGGTTTTGAAGCTTTCTTT. This gives the protein CASSQRGFEAFF.

This clone was detected only once. This CDR3 is also generated by other DNA sequences in the sample. The genes are TRBV5-6 and TRBJ2-2; D tentatively fits TRBD1 or TRBD2 (5 bases each). The CDR3 sequence is 16 residues long. Germline lookup yields CDR1 SGHDT and CDR2 YYEEEE. Trimming shortened V by 2 bases and J by 2 bases, and 13 bases separated the two germline ends. DNA for the CDR3: TGTGCCAGCAGCTTTGGGGCCGGGGTTAACACCGGGGAGCTGTTTTTT. Its protein product is CASSFGAGVNTGELFF.

Only a few counts were recorded for this clone. The V call is TRBV19, the J call TRBJ1-1; 9 bases line up with TRBD1. The junction had 2 bases not matched to a gene; V was cut back by 4 bases and J by 2 bases. The CDR3 consists of 14 residues. The germline gives CDR1 LNHDA, CDR2 SQIVND (reference sequence). The CDR3 loop reads CASSRGQGNTEAFF. The CDR3 DNA reads as TGTGCCAGTAGTAGGGGACAGGGTAACACTGAAGCTTTCTTT.

The chain carries TRBV3-1 (or the pseudogene TRBV3-2) and TRBJ2-1, with D uncertain. The V gene lost 1 base and the J gene lost 5 bases, with 3 bases spanning the gap. Germline loops: CDR1 LGHDT, CDR2 YNNKEL (reference sequence). The CDR3 sequence is 12 residues long. CDR3 protein: CASSQGDNEQFF. In DNA, the CDR3 is TGTGCCAGCAGCCAAGGGGACAATGAGCAGTTCTTC.